This entry describes one TCR delta chain. The antigen is unknown. The template was reverse-transcribed extracted RNA. Multiplex PCR used pooled V-gene forward primers and a constant-region reverse primer to amplify CDR3s. TCRdb reapplied CATT to the multiplex PCR reads. The sample shows 80,000 or so delta-chain clones, 30% to 45% of them seen only once. The source of the sample is a study of Vδ1+ human thymocytes. General observations from the study: Roughly 22% of thymic delta-chain sequences were Vdelta2, with few Vdelta3, unlike blood Vdelta1+ controls. Thymic TRG and TRD repertoires appeared highly polyclonal, with Gaussian CDR3 length distributions.

Losses at the gene ends were 0 bases for V and 3 bases for J; bases not matched to a gene: 22. Per germline, CDR1 TSWWSYY and CDR2 QGS. CDR3 length: 23 residues. The TCR sequence derives from a boy under two years old who had congenital heart surgery. The chain carries TRDV1 and TRDJ1; TRDD3 agrees at 13 bases. The sample comprised Vdelta1+ gamma-delta thymocytes from the thymus. Specified subset: FACS-sorted CD3+ TCRalphabeta- TCRVdelta1+ TCRVdelta2- thymocytes. CDR3 sequence reads: CALGELAPARAILGDTYADKLIF. The CDR3 DNA sequence: TGTGCTCTTGGGGAACTAGCTCCCGCCCGCGCCATACTGGGGGATACGTACGCCGATAAACTCATCTTT.